This is a list of T cell receptor beta chains from one sample in a study of blood T cell repertoires in COVID-19. Sequenced by immunoSEQ multiplex PCR; TCRdb stores in-frame clones only, minus some. This sample has about 60,000 clones, with 87% found just once. Specimen: peripheral blood. The source is a human donor with acute or convalescent COVID-19. The donor label of this sample is uncertain. Both conserved end residues are part of each CDR3. The D gene is left open where the match is weak. A clone size is listed for some rows: how often the clone was seen (once, few, many), or a class if it is expanded.

CDR3nt: TGTGCCAGCTCACCAACGCCGGGCAATCAGCCCCAGCATTTT
CDR3aa: CASSPTPGNQPQHF
abundance: NA
v_gene: TRBV18
j_gene: TRBJ1-5
d_gene: NA

CDR3nt: TGTGCCAGCTCACCGCCCGAGGGGACTGGAGGCTACACCTTC
CDR3aa: CASSPPEGTGGYTF
abundance: NA
v_gene: TRBV18
j_gene: TRBJ1-2
d_gene: NA

CDR3nt: TGTGCCATCAGTGAGTCCGGGCCCCAGCATTTT
CDR3aa: CAISESGPQHF
abundance: NA
v_gene: TRBV10-3
j_gene: TRBJ1-5
d_gene: NA

CDR3nt: TGCAGCGTTGAAGATCCACAGGGCTTACCCTACGAGCAGTACTTC
CDR3aa: CSVEDPQGLPYEQYF
abundance: NA
v_gene: TRBV29-1
j_gene: TRBJ2-7
d_gene: NA

CDR3nt: TGCGCCAGCAGATTAGAGGCAGACACTGAAGCTTTCTTT
CDR3aa: CASRLEADTEAFF
abundance: NA
v_gene: TRBV10-1
j_gene: TRBJ1-1
d_gene: NA

CDR3nt: TGTGCCAGTAGTATAGGAGGTAGCGACTACGAGCAGTACTTC
CDR3aa: CASSIGGSDYEQYF
abundance: NA
v_gene: TRBV19
j_gene: TRBJ2-7
d_gene: NA

CDR3nt: TGTGCCAGCAGTTCGCCTCCTCCGAGCGCCTCTGGAAACACCATATATTTT
CDR3aa: CASSSPPPSASGNTIYF
abundance: NA
v_gene: TRBV27
j_gene: TRBJ1-3
d_gene: NA

CDR3nt: TGTGCCAGCAGTTACACCCTAGCGGGAGCATTCGAGCAGTACTTC
CDR3aa: CASSYTLAGAFEQYF
abundance: NA
v_gene: TRBV6-2/TRBV6-3
j_gene: TRBJ2-7
d_gene: TRBD2

CDR3nt: TGCGCCAGCAGGCCTAGCGGGGGGCCGGGCGGCGGGGAGCTGTTTTTT
CDR3aa: CASRPSGGPGGGELFF
abundance: once
v_gene: TRBV10-2
j_gene: TRBJ2-2
d_gene: TRBD2

CDR3nt: TGCGCCAGCAGCTCAGGACTAGCGGGGGGTACGAACACCGGGGAGCTGTTTTTT
CDR3aa: CASSSGLAGGTNTGELFF
abundance: NA
v_gene: TRBV5-1
j_gene: TRBJ2-2
d_gene: TRBD2

CDR3nt: TGCGCCAGCAGCTCCAACCCCGGGACTAGCGGATACAATGAGCAGTTCTTC
CDR3aa: CASSSNPGTSGYNEQFF
abundance: NA
v_gene: TRBV5-1
j_gene: TRBJ2-1
d_gene: TRBD2

CDR3nt: TGTGCTAGCAGCCTCACGGACGGGGGGCCCCAGCATTTT
CDR3aa: CASSLTDGGPQHF
abundance: NA
v_gene: TRBV7-7
j_gene: TRBJ1-5
d_gene: NA

CDR3nt: TGTGCCAGCAGTTATAGACAGGGAGCTGAAGGGAACACCATATATTTT
CDR3aa: CASSYRQGAEGNTIYF
abundance: NA
v_gene: TRBV6-6
j_gene: TRBJ1-3
d_gene: TRBD1

CDR3nt: TGTGCCAGCAGTCCAGGGGCCGGGCGGGAGACCCAGTACTTC
CDR3aa: CASSPGAGRETQYF
abundance: NA
v_gene: TRBV28
j_gene: TRBJ2-5
d_gene: NA

CDR3nt: TGTGCCAGCAGAAATCCCCGGGACAAATGTCAGCCCCAGCATTTT
CDR3aa: CASRNPRDKCQPQHF
abundance: NA
v_gene: TRBV21-1
j_gene: TRBJ1-5
d_gene: NA

CDR3nt: TGCAGTATAATGGGTACCAGGACCTACGAGCAGTACTTC
CDR3aa: CSIMGTRTYEQYF
abundance: NA
v_gene: TRBV29-1
j_gene: TRBJ2-7
d_gene: NA

CDR3nt: TGTGCCAGCACCTTCGAGACCGGGACAGGGGGCGGTCAGCCCCAGCATTTT
CDR3aa: CASTFETGTGGGQPQHF
abundance: NA
v_gene: TRBV2
j_gene: TRBJ1-5
d_gene: TRBD1

CDR3nt: TGTGCCAGCAATATGCAGGGGATCAAGGCAGATACGCAGTATTTT
CDR3aa: CASNMQGIKADTQYF
abundance: NA
v_gene: TRBV2
j_gene: TRBJ2-3
d_gene: NA

CDR3nt: TGTGCCATCAGTGAGGCCCAGGGTTCAGATACGCAGTATTTT
CDR3aa: CAISEAQGSDTQYF
abundance: NA
v_gene: TRBV10-3
j_gene: TRBJ2-3
d_gene: NA

CDR3nt: TGCGCCAGCAGCTCGACAGGCCCCACAGATACGCAGTATTTT
CDR3aa: CASSSTGPTDTQYF
abundance: NA
v_gene: TRBV5-1
j_gene: TRBJ2-3
d_gene: NA

CDR3nt: TGTGCCAGCCGTTTAGGGGGCGGGAACACTGAAGCTTTCTTT
CDR3aa: CASRLGGGNTEAFF
abundance: NA
v_gene: TRBV25-1
j_gene: TRBJ1-1
d_gene: TRBD1

CDR3nt: TGCAGCGTAGTAAGACTAGCGGGAGAGAACAATGAGCAGTTCTTC
CDR3aa: CSVVRLAGENNEQFF
abundance: NA
v_gene: TRBV29-1
j_gene: TRBJ2-1
d_gene: TRBD2

CDR3nt: TGTGCCAGCAGCTCCGGGACAGGGATACACAATGAGCAGTTCTTC
CDR3aa: CASSSGTGIHNEQFF
abundance: NA
v_gene: TRBV7-3
j_gene: TRBJ2-1
d_gene: TRBD1

CDR3nt: TGTGCCAGCAGTTCCCGGGCCGGGACAGGGGCCGGAAACACCATATATTTT
CDR3aa: CASSSRAGTGAGNTIYF
abundance: NA
v_gene: TRBV27
j_gene: TRBJ1-3
d_gene: TRBD1

CDR3nt: TGTGCCAGCAGCCAAGGTGCTGGCGAAAGGGGGAATGAGCAGTTCTTC
CDR3aa: CASSQGAGERGNEQFF
abundance: NA
v_gene: TRBV3-1/TRBV3-2
j_gene: TRBJ2-1
d_gene: NA

CDR3nt: TGCAGCGTTGGAAGGGGGCCGGCAGATACGCAGTATTTT
CDR3aa: CSVGRGPADTQYF
abundance: NA
v_gene: TRBV29-1
j_gene: TRBJ2-3
d_gene: TRBD1

CDR3nt: TGTGCCTCAGGGACTAGCGGGGTTCAAGAGACCCAGTACTTC
CDR3aa: CASGTSGVQETQYF
abundance: NA
v_gene: TRBV19
j_gene: TRBJ2-5
d_gene: TRBD2

CDR3nt: TGTGCCAGCAGCTTTCAACAGGGGACTGGCTACACCTTC
CDR3aa: CASSFQQGTGYTF
abundance: NA
v_gene: TRBV7-9
j_gene: TRBJ1-2
d_gene: TRBD1

CDR3nt: TGTGCCAGCAGCCCTAGCGAAAGCGAGACCCAGTACTTC
CDR3aa: CASSPSESETQYF
abundance: NA
v_gene: TRBV21-1
j_gene: TRBJ2-5
d_gene: NA

CDR3nt: TGTGCCAGTACCGGACTAGCGGGAGTAAATGAGCAGTTCTTC
CDR3aa: CASTGLAGVNEQFF
abundance: once
v_gene: TRBV19
j_gene: TRBJ2-1
d_gene: TRBD2

CDR3nt: TGTGCCAGTAGCGCAGGGGACATGAACACTGAAGCTTTCTTT
CDR3aa: CASSAGDMNTEAFF
abundance: NA
v_gene: TRBV19
j_gene: TRBJ1-1
d_gene: NA

CDR3nt: TGTGCCAGCAGTCACCCCGGATCCCGGGGCAATGAGCAGTTCTTC
CDR3aa: CASSHPGSRGNEQFF
abundance: NA
v_gene: TRBV6-4
j_gene: TRBJ2-1
d_gene: NA

CDR3nt: TGCGCCAGCAGCATCTCCGGGACAGGGTGGCAAGAGACCCAGTACTTC
CDR3aa: CASSISGTGWQETQYF
abundance: NA
v_gene: TRBV5-1
j_gene: TRBJ2-5
d_gene: TRBD1

CDR3nt: TGCGCCAGCAGCCATAGTAGCGGGAGGGATAGCTCCTACAATGAGCAGTTCTTC
CDR3aa: CASSHSSGRDSSYNEQFF
abundance: NA
v_gene: TRBV4-1
j_gene: TRBJ2-1
d_gene: TRBD2

CDR3nt: TGTGCCAGCAGCTTGGTTCTGACAGGGGGCATCACAGATACGCAGTATTTT
CDR3aa: CASSLVLTGGITDTQYF
abundance: once
v_gene: TRBV5-6
j_gene: TRBJ2-3
d_gene: TRBD1

CDR3nt: TGTGCCAGCAGCGAGGGACTGTGGACAGATACGCAGTATTTT
CDR3aa: CASSEGLWTDTQYF
abundance: NA
v_gene: TRBV5-4
j_gene: TRBJ2-3
d_gene: NA

CDR3nt: TGTGCCAGCAGCTTGGAGGGAGGGACTGAAGCTTTCTTT
CDR3aa: CASSLEGGTEAFF
abundance: NA
v_gene: TRBV7-9
j_gene: TRBJ1-1
d_gene: NA

CDR3nt: TGTGCCAGCAGCGTACTAGGACTAGCGGGTCCCGGGGAGCTGTTTTTT
CDR3aa: CASSVLGLAGPGELFF
abundance: NA
v_gene: TRBV9
j_gene: TRBJ2-2
d_gene: TRBD2

CDR3nt: TGTGCCAGCAGCGCACAGGGCCCCGACGAGCAGTACTTC
CDR3aa: CASSAQGPDEQYF
abundance: NA
v_gene: TRBV7-3
j_gene: TRBJ2-7
d_gene: NA

CDR3nt: TGTGCCACCTCAAAGACCGACGGAGCAAACACTGAAGCTTTCTTT
CDR3aa: CATSKTDGANTEAFF
abundance: NA
v_gene: TRBV19
j_gene: TRBJ1-1
d_gene: NA

CDR3nt: TGTGCCAGCAGTGGCGACAGGATAGGCAATCAGCCCCAGCATTTT
CDR3aa: CASSGDRIGNQPQHF
abundance: NA
v_gene: TRBV21-1
j_gene: TRBJ1-5
d_gene: NA

CDR3nt: TGTGCCAGCAGTTCCGGACAGGGGGAATTGGAGCCCCAGCATTTT
CDR3aa: CASSSGQGELEPQHF
abundance: medium-sized
v_gene: TRBV7-9
j_gene: TRBJ1-5
d_gene: TRBD1

CDR3nt: TGTGCCAGCAGCTTAGGGGACAGGGGAGTTTTCCTGACTTTC
CDR3aa: CASSLGDRGVFLTF
abundance: NA
v_gene: TRBV7-2
j_gene: TRBJ2-6
d_gene: TRBD1

CDR3nt: TGTGCCAGCAGCCGGGACAGCTCTGGAAACACCATATATTTT
CDR3aa: CASSRDSSGNTIYF
abundance: NA
v_gene: TRBV7-2
j_gene: TRBJ1-3
d_gene: TRBD1

CDR3nt: TGTGCCAGCAGCTACACAGGAAAAGGCTCCGGGACTAATGAAAAACTGTTTTTT
CDR3aa: CASSYTGKGSGTNEKLFF
abundance: NA
v_gene: TRBV5-8
j_gene: TRBJ1-4
d_gene: NA

CDR3nt: TGCGCCAGCAGCCAAGACAGGGGGGCCTACAATGAGCAGTTCTTC
CDR3aa: CASSQDRGAYNEQFF
abundance: NA
v_gene: TRBV4-1
j_gene: TRBJ2-1
d_gene: NA

CDR3nt: TGTGCCAGCAGTGACTCAAAGGGGTTCGACGAGCAGTACTTC
CDR3aa: CASSDSKGFDEQYF
abundance: NA
v_gene: TRBV2
j_gene: TRBJ2-7
d_gene: NA

CDR3nt: TGCGCCAGCAGCTTGATTGTAGCCGAAGATACGCAGTATTTT
CDR3aa: CASSLIVAEDTQYF
abundance: NA
v_gene: TRBV5-1
j_gene: TRBJ2-3
d_gene: NA

CDR3nt: TGTGCCAGCAGACGACAGGGGGTCGACACCGGGGAGCTGTTTTTT
CDR3aa: CASRRQGVDTGELFF
abundance: NA
v_gene: TRBV28
j_gene: TRBJ2-2
d_gene: TRBD1